This entry is about one TCR beta chain. The antigen is not known. This specimen belongs to a study of Graves' ophthalmopathy and Graves' hyperthyroidism. The overall study: Researchers obtained peripheral blood at initial diagnosis, before any treatment had begun.

As the template, RNA transcripts were used to amplify TCR beta CDR3 regions. The first-round RT-PCR employed HTBI primers together with the Qiagen OneStep RT-PCR kit. A multiplex PCR was then performed as the second round. TCRdb itself ran the multiplex PCR reads through MiXCR, one entry per CDR3 protein. The sample contains roughly 610,000 distinct CDR3 sequences, about 20% of which appear only once. PBMCs were density-gradient isolated from 10 ml fresh blood. Looked up from germline, CDR1 is KGHDR and CDR2 is SFDVKD. Trimming pared 3 bases from V and 5 bases from J, leaving 21 bases between. This CDR3 spans 17 amino acids. Overall study findings and caveats: Most thyroid clonotypes expanded beyond 0.001 frequency were also found in blood. The model's prediction of ophthalmopathy progression had roughly 68% sensitivity and around 77% specificity.

The receptor was derived from a young woman with stable Graves' hyperthyroidism. Some clones in this sample may be carry-over from other donors' samples. The J gene is TRBJ1-2, the V gene TRBV24-1; D uncertain. The sequencing sample was made of peripheral blood. The CDR3: CATSDLPPRTTSYGYTF. The DNA for the CDR3 is TGTGCCACCAGTGATCTCCCCCCGCGCACGACGAGTTATGGCTACACCTTC.